This TCR beta chain emerged from a study of T cell repertoires in MIS-A myocarditis. Here immunoSEQ multiplex PCR was the method, and the copy in TCRdb shows in-frame clones only, minus some. The sample includes about 10,000 clones, about 89% of them seen just once. Trimming removed 4 bases at V and 6 bases at J, with 10 bases between. CDR3 length: 14 residues. The germline V gene encodes CDR1 LGHDT and CDR2 YNNKEL (reference sequence). The chain combines TRBV3-1 (or the pseudogene TRBV3-2) with TRBJ1-6; D may be TRBD1 (5 bases). Sequencing input: thoracic lymph node tissue obtained at autopsy. This clonotype originated in a man between 18 and 35 years old with fulminant myocarditis from multisystem inflammatory syndrome in adults (MIS-A) after COVID-19. The CDR3 spells CASSPRDGNSPLHF. CDR3 in DNA: TGTGCCAGCAGCCCAAGGGACGGTAATTCACCCCTCCACTTT.